This TCR beta chain was recorded in a study of human T cells and chemical hapten exposure. Trimming cost V 6 bases and J 5 bases; bases outside gene matches: 9. CDR1 and CDR2 from the germline V gene are DFQATT and SNEGSKA (reference sequence). The CDR3 runs to 13 residues. Time point reported: patch test 1, 2 weeks after DPC sensitization. As for treatment: therapeutic diphenylcyclopropenone sensitization with weekly scalp DPC. Unseparated into fractions, whole blood served as the source from which total RNA was extracted. Staff drew blood before applying each patch test. Study-wide results and limits: Alopecia affecting every donor means their immune response may not match healthy people's.

In TCRdb, the RACE reads were re-called with MiXCR into one record per CDR3 protein. In the table there are tens of thousands of distinct CDR3 sequences, around 6.4% of which are singletons. On this clonotype: Its specificity is unknown.

This specimen was whole blood, taken in connection with sensitization to the hapten diphenylcyclopropenone (DPC). The clonotype comes from a woman between 25 and 40 years old with alopecia areata. Some clones in this sample may be carry-over from other donors' samples. The rearrangement links TRBV20-1 to TRBJ2-5, with TRBD1 matching over 7 bases. In nucleotides, the CDR3 is TGCAGTGCCCCCGGGACAGCGGAGGAGACCCAGTACTTC. It yields the protein CSAPGTAEETQYF.